Listed here are 32 T cell receptor beta chains from one sample, sequenced in a study of T cells expressing NK-cell markers. After re-calling the 5' RACE reads, TCRdb lists one entry per CDR3 protein, DNA absent. The sample includes hundreds of thousands of distinct CDR3 sequences. The sample consisted of blood T cells: a sorted CD56 or NKG2C T cell subset, CD4+ or CD8+ T cells, or bulk PBMC T cells (not recorded which). The receptors originated from a woman between 18 and 70 years old in good health.

This chain uses TRBV14 with TRBJ2-6. This CDR3 region has 16 residues. CDR1 and CDR2 from the germline V gene are SGHDN and FVKESK. The CDR3 here is CASSQDLPPGANVLTF.

This chain connects TRBV7-2 to TRBJ2-7; the TCRdb call, TRBD1, lacks DNA for checking. The CDR3 has 16 amino acids. Germline V gene sequence: CDR1 SGHTA, CDR2 FQGNSA. The CDR3 is CASSSRTGAIDYEQYF. The full variable domain, its missing parts supplied by reference TRBV7-2 and TRBJ2-7, is GAGVSQSPSNKVTEKGKDVELRCDPISGHTALYWYRQSLGQGLEFLIYFQGNSAPDKSGLPSDRFSAERTGGSVSTLTIQRTQQEDSAVYLCASSSRTGAIDYEQYFGPGTRLTVT.

J is TRBJ1-2 and V is TRBV30. Germline assignment: CDR1 GTSNPN and CDR2 SVGIG (reference sequence). This CDR3 is 15 amino acids long. The CDR3 loop reads CAWSVLGRPPGGYTF.

CDR3 region: CASRRLGANTGELFF. The gene calls are TRBV12-3 or TRBV12-4 and TRBJ2-2; checking the TCRdb D call of TRBD2 is not possible without DNA. The CDR3 loop spans 15 amino acids.

CDR3 sequence reads: CASTPQEGRDEQFF. The chain links TRBV28 to TRBJ2-1; TCRdb's D call, TRBD2, is unchecked because there is no DNA. Looked up from germline, CDR1 is MDHEN and CDR2 is SYDVKM. This CDR3 spans 14 amino acids.

This chain uses TRBV20-1 with TRBJ2-1; lacking DNA, the TRBD1 call made by TCRdb goes unchecked. The CDR3 runs to 14 residues. Germline V CDR1 and CDR2: DFQATT, SNEGSKA (reference sequence). The CDR3 region is CSATSPQGQHEQFF.

This chain joins TRBV7-2 and TRBJ2-1. Germline V lookup: CDR1 SGHTA, CDR2 FQGNSA. The CDR3 totals 11 residues. Here the CDR3 reads CASSSHNEQFF.

J is TRBJ1-2 and V is TRBV29-1. Germline CDR1 and CDR2: SQVTM and ANQGSEA. This CDR3 contains 13 residues. The CDR3 reads CSVEDQVGYGYTF.

V usage is TRBV7-2 and J usage is TRBJ2-3; TCRdb picks TRBD1, but there is no DNA to check that call. Germline loops: CDR1 SGHTA, CDR2 FQGNSA. The CDR3 totals 16 residues. The chain's CDR3 is CASSSHGTKRPDTQYF.

This chain uses TRBV5-1 with TRBJ2-3; TCRdb calls TRBD1, which cannot be checked without DNA. Germline V CDR1 and CDR2: SGHRS, YFSETQ. The CDR3 runs 15 residues. The CDR3 region is CASSKGPRGTDTQYF.

This chain connects TRBV7-2 to TRBJ2-2. This CDR3 has 12 residues. Germline V gene sequence: CDR1 SGHTA, CDR2 FQGNSA. This CDR3 reads CASSHYAGELFF.

V usage is TRBV19 and J usage is TRBJ1-2. The length of the CDR3 is 12 residues. Germline-derived CDR1 and CDR2 are LNHDA and SQIVND (reference sequence). The CDR3 spells CASSIDWNGYTF.

The J gene is TRBJ1-2, the V gene TRBV7-2; TCRdb's D gene call, TRBD1, goes unchecked for lack of DNA. The CDR3 loop spans 15 amino acids. Germline V CDR1 and CDR2: SGHTA, FQGNSA. The CDR3 reads CASSLGAGGYYGYTF.

V gene TRBV7-8 combines with J gene TRBJ2-7; TCRdb gives TRBD1 as the D gene, but with no DNA this cannot be confirmed. This CDR3 has 15 residues. CDR1 and CDR2 from the germline V gene are SGHVS and FQNEAQ. The CDR3 sequence: CASSANTGDSYEQYF.

V is TRBV18 and J is TRBJ2-7. Germline loops: CDR1 KGHSH, CDR2 LQKENI. The CDR3 totals 13 residues. The CDR3 reads CASSMGHPSEQYF.

The chain has TRBV12-3 or TRBV12-4 and TRBJ2-2; TCRdb's assignment of TRBD2 cannot be checked, as there is no DNA. The CDR3 has 12 residues. The CDR3 here is CAAGSRTGELFF.

The chain joins TRBV7-2 to TRBJ2-5; TCRdb proposes TRBD1, but this gene call is untestable without DNA. The CDR3 contains 13 residues. Germline CDR1 reads SGHTA; CDR2 reads FQGNSA. The CDR3: CASSGDRKETQYF.

The rearrangement uses TRBV3-1 and TRBJ1-6. Per germline, CDR1 LGHDT and CDR2 YNNKEL (reference sequence). This CDR3 has 15 residues. CDR3 amino acids: CASSQGTGRHSPLHF. The whole variable domain, remainder taken from reference TRBV3-1 and TRBJ1-6, is DTAVSQTPKYLVTQMGNDKSIKCEQNLGHDTMYWYKQDSKKFLKIMFSYNNKELIINETVPNRFSPKSPDKAHLNLHINSLELGDSAVYFCASSQGTGRHSPLHFGNGTRLTVT.

This chain connects TRBV7-9 to TRBJ1-6. This CDR3 has 15 residues. Germline V gives CDR1 SEHNR, CDR2 FQNEAQ (reference sequence). Here the CDR3 reads CASSDGPANNSPLHF.

J is TRBJ2-1 and V is TRBV7-8; TCRdb outputs TRBD1, but without DNA this stays unchecked. The germline V gene encodes CDR1 SGHVS and CDR2 FQNEAQ. This CDR3 spans 14 amino acids. The CDR3 loop reads CASSHRQGSGEQFF.

This sequence joins TRBV29-1 and TRBJ2-1; the TRBD1 assignment by TCRdb is unverifiable without DNA. The CDR3 loop spans 13 amino acids. Germline V gene lookup returns CDR1 SQVTM and CDR2 ANQGSEA. The CDR3 is CSVAGQGGNEQFF.

The V and J genes are TRBV27 and TRBJ2-2; TCRdb's D call, TRBD2, is unchecked because there is no DNA. CDR1 MNHEY and CDR2 SMNVEV come from the germline V gene (reference sequence). This CDR3 contains 14 residues. CDR3 amino acids: CASSLTIGGWELFF.

This chain joins TRBV7-2 and TRBJ2-7; as DNA is missing, the TRBD1 call by TCRdb cannot be tested. Germline assignment: CDR1 SGHTA and CDR2 FQGNSA. This CDR3 has 14 residues. The CDR3: CASSLIGGTSEQYF.

The chain employs TRBV29-1 and TRBJ2-2; the D call from TCRdb, TRBD1, cannot be confirmed without DNA. Germline loops: CDR1 SQVTM, CDR2 ANQGSEA. The CDR3 sequence is 14 residues long. CDR3 loop: CSVRRGLGTGELFF.

The rearrangement links TRBV3-1 to TRBJ1-6; TCRdb's assignment of TRBD1 cannot be checked, as there is no DNA. Per the germline V gene, CDR1 is LGHDT and CDR2 is YNNKEL (reference sequence). This CDR3 region has 16 residues. CDR3 loop: CASSQRTGPGDSPLHF.

V usage is TRBV7-2 and J usage is TRBJ2-2; TCRdb proposes TRBD2, but this gene call is untestable without DNA. CDR3 length: 16 residues. Germline CDR1 reads SGHTA; CDR2 reads FQGNSA. Here the CDR3 reads CASSLQASGNTGELFF.

This chain links TRBV28 with TRBJ2-3. Germline V gene sequence: CDR1 MDHEN, CDR2 SYDVKM. The CDR3 loop spans 12 amino acids. CDR3 in amino acids: CASGDTVDTQYF.

This chain connects TRBV6-2 or TRBV6-3 to TRBJ1-1. The CDR3 runs 13 residues. Germline-derived CDR1 and CDR2 are MNHEY and SVGEGT. CDR3 loop: CASSYVGFAEAFF.

The V and J genes are TRBV5-4 and TRBJ2-7; checking the TCRdb D call of TRBD1 is not possible without DNA. The CDR3 extends over 14 amino acids. Germline CDR1 and CDR2: SGHNT and YYREEE (reference sequence). The CDR3: CASSSSTGFYEQYF.

The genes are TRBV12-5 and TRBJ1-1; TCRdb outputs TRBD1, but without DNA this stays unchecked. From germline, CDR1 is LGHNT and CDR2 FRNRAP. The CDR3 loop spans 15 amino acids. The CDR3 loop is CASDKDSALNTEAFF.

The CDR3 loop is CASSLGLAESTDTQYF. The chain employs TRBV7-9 and TRBJ2-3; TCRdb designates TRBD2, a call that cannot be tested without DNA. This CDR3 spans 16 amino acids. Germline V gives CDR1 SEHNR, CDR2 FQNEAQ (reference sequence). Full variable domain (outside the CDR3, taken from reference TRBV7-9 and TRBJ2-3): DTGVSQNPRHKITKRGQNVTFRCDPISEHNRLYWYRQTLGQGPEFLTYFQNEAQLEKSRLLSDRFSAERPKGSFSTLEIQRTEQGDSAMYLCASSLGLAESTDTQYFGPGTRLTVL.

The chain combines TRBV12-3 or TRBV12-4 with TRBJ1-2; TCRdb designates TRBD1, a call that cannot be tested without DNA. The CDR3 length is 13 residues. The CDR3: CASRDQVAYGYTF.